The next 20 T cell receptor beta chains were all read from a single sample in a study of blood T cell repertoires in COVID-19. Method: immunoSEQ multiplex PCR; TCRdb's copy keeps in-frame clones and lacks some. Of roughly 63,000 clones listed, around 80% are singletons. Sequences were obtained from peripheral blood. Receptors originate from a man older than 75 with acute or convalescent COVID-19.

The chain carries TRBV6-5 and TRBJ1-2; tentatively, D is TRBD1 (5 bases). CDR3 length: 12 amino acids. Trimming removed 7 bases at V and 7 bases at J, with 13 bases between. Germline CDR1 MNHEY, CDR2 SVGAGI. CDR3 amino acids: CASTKGTGGYTF. The DNA for the CDR3 is TGTGCCAGCACCAAGGGTACAGGTGGCTACACCTTC.

This chain uses TRBV19 with TRBJ2-1, with TRBD2 matching over 16 bases. Unmatched junction bases numbered 5, after V lost 5 bases and J lost 1 base. Germline CDR1 reads LNHDA; CDR2 reads SQIVND (reference sequence). The length of the CDR3 is 18 residues. CDR3 residues: CASSEGLAGGPSYNEQFF. DNA for the CDR3: TGTGCCAGTAGTGAGGGACTAGCGGGGGGGCCGTCCTACAATGAGCAGTTCTTC.

Comment on this clone: At one boundary the junction diverges from the germline segment, which might be a read error. CDR3 coding DNA: TGTGCCAGCAGTGAGAGGGGGCCCCGGCATTTT. It is translated as CASSERGPRHF. V usage is TRBV2 and J usage is TRBJ1-5, with 7 bases fitting TRBD1. Germline CDR1 is SNHLY and CDR2 is FYNNEI. This CDR3 is built from 11 residues.

The J gene is TRBJ1-2, the V gene TRBV2; D unresolved. Germline CDR1 is SNHLY and CDR2 is FYNNEI. The CDR3 spans 15 residues. Deletions cut 7 bases from V and 0 bases from J, with 15 bases between. The CDR3 protein is CASKPLRGANYGYTF. The CDR3 region has the DNA TGTGCCAGCAAGCCCCTTCGGGGAGCTAACTATGGCTACACCTTC.

In its sample, this clone was seen a few times. The rearrangement joins TRBV11-3 to TRBJ1-1, with D unclear. The CDR3 length is 15 residues. The ends were cut back, 1 base at V and 0 bases at J, with 9 bases in the middle. Germline V gene lookup returns CDR1 SGHNT and CDR2 YENEEA. CDR3: CASSLGTGLNTEAFF. Written as DNA, the CDR3 is TGTGCCAGCAGCTTAGGAACGGGATTGAACACTGAAGCTTTCTTT.

The V call is TRBV4-1, the J call TRBJ2-1; 7 nucleotides align to TRBD2. The germline CDR1 and CDR2 sequences are MGHRA and YSYEKL. The trim removed 1 base at V and 1 base at J, leaving 7 bases unmatched. This CDR3 spans 17 amino acids. The CDR3 sequence is CASSQGGGSVSYNEQFF. The CDR3 nucleotides are TGCGCCAGCAGCCAAGGAGGCGGGAGTGTTTCCTACAATGAGCAGTTCTTC.

V and J are TRBV5-1 and TRBJ2-2, with TRBD1 identical over 7 bases. Losses at the gene ends were 7 bases for V and 4 bases for J; bases not matched to a gene: 10. This CDR3 contains 15 residues. CDR1 is SGHRS and CDR2 is YFSETQ in the germline V gene. Written as DNA, the CDR3 is TGCGCCAGCCATATCCGAGGGACAGCCACCGGGGAGCTGTTTTTT. Translating it yields CASHIRGTATGELFF. Full variable domain (outside the CDR3, taken from reference TRBV5-1 and TRBJ2-2): KAGVTQTPRYLIKTRGQQVTLSCSPISGHRSVSWYQQTPGQGLQFLFEYFSETQRNKGNFPGRFSGRQFSNSRSEMNVSTLELGDSALYLCASHIRGTATGELFFGEGSRLTVL.

The rearrangement uses TRBV10-3 and TRBJ1-1, with D possibly matching TRBD1 (5 bases). The ends were cut back, 6 bases at V and 1 base at J, with 18 bases in the middle. This CDR3 is 16 amino acids long. The germline CDR1 and CDR2 sequences are ENHRY and SYGVKD. CDR3 in amino acids: CAISQSRGTPNTEAFF. The DNA for the CDR3 is TGTGCCATCAGCCAATCGCGGGGGACTCCGAACACTGAAGCTTTCTTT.

The chain recombines TRBV18 with TRBJ2-4, with 11 positions matching TRBD1. After removal of 3 bases from V and 2 bases from J, the junction contained 12 bases not matched to a gene. CDR3 length: 19 residues. Germline V lookup: CDR1 KGHSH, CDR2 LQKENI. DNA of the CDR3: TGTGCCAGCTCACCGGGGACAGGGGGAGAATCCGTGTCCAAAAACATTCAGTACTTC. This encodes CASSPGTGGESVSKNIQYF. Filled out from reference TRBV18 and TRBJ2-4, the complete variable domain reads NAGVMQNPRHLVRRRGQEARLRCSPMKGHSHVYWYRQLPEEGLKFMVYLQKENIIDESGMPKERFSAEFPKEGPSILRIQQVVRGDSAAYFCASSPGTGGESVSKNIQYFGAGTRLSVL.

The V gene is TRBV12-3 or TRBV12-4, the J gene TRBJ1-5; no reliable D call. The CDR3 length is 13 residues. V was cut by 7 bases and J by 0 bases, with 7 bases left in between. CDR3 residues: CASMRDSNQPQHF. CDR3 DNA: TGTGCCAGCATGAGAGATAGCAATCAGCCCCAGCATTTT.

This clone has just one count. The junction does not match germline at one end; this may be a read error. The J gene is TRBJ1-2, the V gene TRBV30, with D possibly matching TRBD1 (5 bases). CDR1 is GTSNPN and CDR2 is SVGIG in the germline V gene (reference sequence). This CDR3 comprises 15 residues. Here the CDR3 reads CAGSVPWGGSAGYTF. In DNA, the CDR3 is TGTGCCGGGAGTGTCCCCTGGGGGGGGTCGGCGGGCTACACCTTC.

This clone has a handful of counts. This sequence joins TRBV3-1 (or the pseudogene TRBV3-2) and TRBJ1-6; a weak D match, TRBD1 (5 bases). V gave up 6 bases and J gave up 10 bases, with 13 bases separating them. Germline V CDR1 and CDR2: LGHDT, YNNKEL (reference sequence). This CDR3 is 13 amino acids long. CDR3 DNA sequence: TGTGCCAGCAGGGAGGGATGGGGGTCACCCCTCCACTTT. Translation gives CASREGWGSPLHF.

The chain is built from TRBV7-2 and TRBJ1-2, with TRBD1 matching over 10 bases. Trimming at V came to 6 bases and at J to 5 bases, leaving 9 bases not matched to a gene. CDR3 length equals 15 residues. CDR1 is SGHTA and CDR2 is FQGNSA in the germline V gene. The chain's CDR3 is CASRSPGQGRYGYTF. In nucleotides, the CDR3 is TGTGCCAGCAGGTCACCGGGACAGGGGAGATATGGCTACACCTTC.

This chain links TRBV5-1 with TRBJ2-3; D possibly corresponds to TRBD2 (6 bases). The CDR3 runs 13 residues. Trimming pared 4 bases from V and 2 bases from J, leaving 8 bases between. Germline V gene lookup returns CDR1 SGHRS and CDR2 YFSETQ. CDR3 region: CASSRDSTDTQYF. Written as DNA, the CDR3 is TGCGCCAGCAGCCGGGACTCCACAGATACGCAGTATTTT.

This chain uses TRBV24-1 with TRBJ2-1, with 7 bases lining up with TRBD2. CDR1 KGHDR and CDR2 SFDVKD come from the germline V gene. V lost 3 bases, J lost 8 bases, and 12 bases stayed unmatched. This CDR3 has 16 residues. CDR3 bases: TGTGCCACCAGTGATGCTGCCGGGAGGCCCTCGGATGAGCAGTTCTTC. Encoded protein: CATSDAAGRPSDEQFF.

The J gene is TRBJ1-1, the V gene TRBV28, with 7 nucleotides matching TRBD1. J gave up 7 bases and V 5 bases, and 13 bases lay outside the gene matches. The CDR3 has 15 residues. Germline-derived CDR1 and CDR2 are MDHEN and SYDVKM. CDR3 sequence reads: CASSPNKDRVGEAFF. CDR3 coding DNA: TGTGCCAGCAGTCCGAACAAAGACAGGGTTGGTGAAGCTTTCTTT.

The V and J genes are TRBV5-5 and TRBJ2-5; 12 bases map to TRBD2. In germline, CDR1 is SGHKS, CDR2 YYEKEE (reference sequence). V lost 4 bases, J lost 5 bases, and 6 bases stayed unmatched. This CDR3 is built from 15 residues. CDR3 sequence reads: CASSPTSGSFETQYF. The CDR3 DNA reads TGTGCCAGCAGCCCGACTAGCGGGAGCTTCGAGACCCAGTACTTC.

As DNA, the CDR3 is TGTGCCAGCCGCCCCGGCGGGGTAAGGACTGAAGCTTTCTTT. Its translation: CASRPGGVRTEAFF. The chain joins TRBV28 to TRBJ1-1; D is undetermined. The V end was cut by 8 bases, the J end by 5 bases, with 18 bases between. CDR1 MDHEN and CDR2 SYDVKM come from the germline V gene. CDR3 length: 14 residues.

The chain couples TRBV19 to TRBJ1-5; TRBD1 matches at 9 bases. The germline V gene has CDR1 LNHDA and CDR2 SQIVND (reference sequence). V lost 3 bases and J lost 4; bases outside the gene matches: 1. CDR3 length: 14 amino acids. This chain's CDR3 is CASSMGQGNQPQHF. In DNA, the CDR3 is TGTGCCAGTAGTATGGGACAGGGAAATCAGCCCCAGCATTTT.

The chain is built from TRBV19 and TRBJ1-1; TRBD1 is a possible D gene (5 bases). The germline gives CDR1 LNHDA, CDR2 SQIVND (reference sequence). This CDR3 has 14 residues. Trimming removed 7 bases from V and 5 bases from J, with 17 bases in between. CDR3 bases: TGTGCCAGTATGGCCACCAGGGATAGGACTGAAGCTTTCTTT. Translating gives CASMATRDRTEAFF.